Included here is one T cell receptor beta chain sequence, with context. These data belong to a study of blood T cell repertoires in COVID-19. Trimming cost V 7 bases and J 3 bases; bases outside gene matches: 9. Germline-derived CDR1 and CDR2 are LNHDA and SQIVND (reference sequence). This CDR3 is built from 15 residues. Under the authors' procedure: By means of reference gene primer amplification, nucleated cell counts were estimated. Sequencing used immunoSEQ multiplex PCR; TCRdb keeps in-frame clones, though not all of them. V and J calls and clone size are those listed in that table; D and trimming were worked out from the DNA. The table shows about 75,000 clones, with approximately 88% occurring only once.

Sample: peripheral blood. The chain recombines TRBV19 with TRBJ1-2, with 9 positions matching TRBD1. The sequence was collected from a woman aged 70-85 years with acute or convalescent COVID-19. The CDR3 reads CASTPDRGVYYGYTF. For the CDR3, the DNA is TGTGCCAGTACTCCGGACAGGGGCGTATACTATGGCTACACCTTC.